Listed here is a single T cell receptor beta chain. Its matching antigen is unknown. The sample comes from a study of cytomegalovirus exposure and HLA in healthy donors. The CDR3 is 15 residues long. The germline gives CDR1 MGHRA, CDR2 YSYEKL. Trimming took 6 bases from V and 0 from J; bases not matched to a gene: 3. General study points: TCR beta V- and J-gene trimming, according to a later analysis, was linked to a missense DCLRE1C variant.

Primers for the PCR totalled 60 Vbeta and 13 Jbeta. Sequencing used immunoSEQ multiplex PCR; TCRdb keeps in-frame clones, though not all of them. The table has some 140,000 clones, 82% seen once. The chain has TRBV4-1 and TRBJ2-7, with 12 nucleotides matching TRBD2. Sequenced sample: PBMCs. The receptor was isolated from a woman aged 45 to 65 in good health and CMV-seropositive. The CDR3 DNA sequence: TGCGCCAGCAGTTTGGGACTAGCGGGCTCCTACGAGCAGTACTTC. This encodes CASSLGLAGSYEQYF.